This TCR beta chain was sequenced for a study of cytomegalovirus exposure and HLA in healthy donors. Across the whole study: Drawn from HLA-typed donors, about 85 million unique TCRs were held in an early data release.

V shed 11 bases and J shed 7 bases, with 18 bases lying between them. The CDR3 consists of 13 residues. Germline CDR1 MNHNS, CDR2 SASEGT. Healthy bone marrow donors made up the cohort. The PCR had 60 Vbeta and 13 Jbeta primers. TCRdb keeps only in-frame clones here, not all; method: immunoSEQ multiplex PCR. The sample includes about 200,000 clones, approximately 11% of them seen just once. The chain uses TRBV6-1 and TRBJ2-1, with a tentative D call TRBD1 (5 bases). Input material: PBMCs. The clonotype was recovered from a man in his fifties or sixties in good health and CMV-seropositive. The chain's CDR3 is CAARRGAENEQFF. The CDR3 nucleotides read TGTGCCGCTCGGCGTGGGGCCGAGAATGAGCAGTTCTTC.